This passage covers 32 T cell receptor beta chains from one sample sequenced in a study of shared clonotypes between healthy human individuals. Sequenced by immunoSEQ multiplex PCR; TCRdb stores in-frame clones only, minus some. The sample lists a few million clones, roughly 92% seen once, with over 0.12% in the top ten. The sequenced material came from naive CD4+ T cells sorted from blood. Described subset: CD45RA+ positively selected. These receptors were taken from a young man in good health.

V usage is TRBV27 and J usage is TRBJ2-1; D ambiguous. Germline CDR1 and CDR2: MNHEY and SMNVEV (reference sequence). The CDR3 contains 16 residues. Trimming took off 2 bases at V and 0 bases at J, with 11 bases between the two ends. The CDR3 sequence is CASSLRILSSYNEQFF. CDR3 in DNA: TGTGCCAGCAGTTTAAGAATCCTTAGCTCCTACAATGAGCAGTTCTTC.

The rearrangement links TRBV7-3 to TRBJ1-3; tentatively, D is TRBD1 (5 bases). CDR1 SGHTA and CDR2 FQGTGA come from the germline V gene. The CDR3 is 15 amino acids. Trimming cost V 5 bases and J 2 bases, with 13 bases left between them. CDR3 in amino acids: CASSPHWGAGNTIYF. CDR3 in DNA: TGTGCCAGCAGCCCCCATTGGGGGGCTGGAAACACCATATATTTT.

V usage is TRBV7-9 and J usage is TRBJ2-3; D is uncertain. Germline V CDR1 and CDR2: SEHNR, FQNEAQ (reference sequence). Trimming removed 5 bases from V and 2 bases from J, with 17 bases in between. The CDR3 loop spans 16 amino acids. The CDR3 spells CASSPVAGSSTDTQYF. The DNA of the CDR3 is TGTGCCAGCAGCCCCGTAGCCGGGTCTTCCACAGATACGCAGTATTTT.

The chain has TRBV6-1 and TRBJ2-4; 12 bases match TRBD2. This CDR3 is built from 18 residues. Unmatched junction bases numbered 5, after V lost 2 bases and J lost 0 bases. Germline V lookup: CDR1 MNHNS, CDR2 SASEGT. The DNA for the CDR3 is TGTGCCAGCAGTGAACTAGCGGGAGGGCCGAGAGCCAAAAACATTCAGTACTTC. It codes for CASSELAGGPRAKNIQYF.

The CDR3 nucleotides are TGCGCCAGCAGCCAAGATAGCACAGGGGCAATCTACGAGCAGTACTTC. It specifies CASSQDSTGAIYEQYF. This chain uses TRBV4-1 with TRBJ2-7; 7 bases are a match to TRBD1. Germline CDR1 and CDR2: MGHRA and YSYEKL. V dropped 0 bases and J dropped 3; count of bases not matched to a gene: 8. CDR3 size: 16 residues.

V gene TRBV10-3 combines with J gene TRBJ2-1, with 16 nucleotides matching TRBD2. Per germline, CDR1 ENHRY and CDR2 SYGVKD. Trimming at V came to 6 bases and at J to 7 bases, leaving 3 bases not matched to a gene. The CDR3 is 15 residues long. The CDR3 sequence is CAISGTSGGANEQFF. In DNA, the CDR3 is TGTGCCATCAGCGGGACTAGCGGGGGGGCTAATGAGCAGTTCTTC.

As for this clone: Additional DNA sequences in this sample encode the identical CDR3. CDR3 residues: CASSPDLNYGYTF. The CDR3 DNA reads TGTGCCAGCTCACCTGACCTTAACTATGGCTACACCTTC. This chain connects TRBV18 to TRBJ1-2; D unresolved. The CDR3 has 13 amino acids. Germline V CDR1 and CDR2: KGHSH, LQKENI. Trimming shortened V by 3 bases and J by 1 base, and 6 bases separated the two germline ends.

The rearrangement links TRBV13 to TRBJ1-6; weak D call: TRBD1 (6 bases). The CDR3 covers 15 residues. The germline V gene encodes CDR1 PRHDT and CDR2 FYEKMQ (reference sequence). V was shortened by 0 bases and J by 5 bases, with 8 bases between the two germline ends. The CDR3 sequence: CASSLGDRNNSPLHF. The CDR3 DNA is TGTGCCAGCAGCTTAGGCGACAGGAATAATTCACCCCTCCACTTT.

The chain uses TRBV5-1 and TRBJ2-7, with 9 bases aligning to TRBD1. The CDR3 covers 15 residues. Germline assignment: CDR1 SGHRS and CDR2 YFSETQ. V gave up 5 bases and J gave up 7 bases; unmatched junction bases: 13. The CDR3 DNA sequence: TGCGCCAGCAGACCGCGGGACAGGGCCTCCCGGGAGCAGTACTTC. It specifies CASRPRDRASREQYF.

V gene TRBV5-1 combines with J gene TRBJ2-7; possible D gene TRBD2, 5 bases. Germline CDR1 reads SGHRS; CDR2 reads YFSETQ. The CDR3 spans 16 residues. V shed 2 bases and J shed 5 bases, with 20 bases lying between them. In DNA, the CDR3 is TGCGCCAGCAGCTTAATTGGGGAGATCTGGTCCCACGAGCAGTACTTC. It translates to CASSLIGEIWSHEQYF.

The rearrangement links TRBV9 to TRBJ2-5; 7 bases are shared with TRBD1. The CDR3 is 12 amino acids. Germline V lookup: CDR1 SGDLS, CDR2 YYNGEE. V lost 5 bases to trimming and J lost 5 bases; unmatched junction nucleotides: 3. The CDR3 protein is CASSEQGETQYF. CDR3 bases: TGTGCCAGCAGTGAACAGGGGGAGACCCAGTACTTC.

V gene TRBV7-2 combines with J gene TRBJ1-3, with D perhaps matching TRBD1 (5 bases). The V end was cut by 5 bases, the J end by 2 bases, with 16 bases between. Looked up from germline, CDR1 is SGHTA and CDR2 is FQGNSA. The CDR3 length is 16 residues. Here the CDR3 reads CASSPLFGAAGNTIYF. CDR3 sequence (DNA): TGTGCCAGCAGCCCTCTTTTTGGGGCTGCTGGAAACACCATATATTTT.

CDR3 DNA sequence: TGCGCCAGCAGGACCGGGACAGTTAACAATGAGCAGTTCTTC. Amino acid sequence: CASRTGTVNNEQFF. The rearrangement uses TRBV4-1 and TRBJ2-1; 7 positions match TRBD1. The CDR3 consists of 14 residues. CDR1 is MGHRA, CDR2 YSYEKL, per germline. The J segment lost 5 bases and the V segment lost 6 bases, leaving 7 bases of the junction unmatched.

The V and J genes are TRBV7-2 and TRBJ1-5; D is perhaps TRBD1 (6 bases). Germline V gene data show CDR1 as SGHTA and CDR2 as FQGNSA. The CDR3 has 17 amino acids. V lost 2 bases, J lost 4 bases, and 18 bases lay in between. The CDR3 nucleotides are TGTGCCAGCAGCTTAAGGGGGAGAGGGCTGGGGAATCAGCCCCAGCATTTT. This codes for CASSLRGRGLGNQPQHF.

V gene TRBV5-1 combines with J gene TRBJ2-3, with 8 nucleotides matching TRBD1. Germline CDR1 reads SGHRS; CDR2 reads YFSETQ. J was trimmed by 6 bases and V by 4 bases; bases with no gene match: 7. The CDR3 spans 14 residues. The CDR3 region has the DNA TGCGCCAGCAGCCCCGGGACAGGCCCCGATACGCAGTATTTT. This sequence encodes CASSPGTGPDTQYF.

The chain uses TRBV10-3 and TRBJ2-2; 10 positions match TRBD1. Germline values: CDR1 ENHRY, CDR2 SYGVKD. The CDR3 loop spans 16 amino acids. V was clipped by 6 bases and J by 6 bases; unmatched bases: 10. Here the CDR3 reads CAIRGQGSIGAGELFF. DNA for the CDR3: TGTGCCATCAGGGGACAGGGGTCAATTGGAGCCGGGGAGCTGTTTTTT.

The rearrangement joins TRBV21-1 to TRBJ1-5. TRBV21-1 has pseudogene status. The CDR3 totals 14 residues. The CDR3 DNA sequence: TGTGCCAGTTACGGTCGGATTAGCAATCAGCCCCAGCATTTT. Translation: CASYGRISNQPQHF.

This clone has more than one count but fewer than ten. The chain is built from TRBV2 and TRBJ1-1, with D possibly being TRBD1 (5 bases). The CDR3 sequence is 13 residues long. Trimming took off 7 bases at V and 4 bases at J, with 13 bases between the two ends. CDR1 and CDR2 (germline): SNHLY, FYNNEI. For the CDR3, the DNA is TGTGCCAGCACCAAAGACAGAAGCACTGAAGCTTTCTTT. Translation gives CASTKDRSTEAFF.

A remark on this clone: This specimen includes other DNA sequences encoding the same CDR3. The rearrangement joins TRBV11-2 to TRBJ2-5; D call uncertain. Per the germline V gene, CDR1 is SGHAT and CDR2 is FQNNGV. The CDR3 is made up of 15 amino acids. V was trimmed by 0 bases and J by 3 bases, leaving 11 bases between them. The CDR3 DNA follows: TGTGCCAGCAGCTTAGATGGCGTGGCAGAAGAGACCCAGTACTTC. Translating it yields CASSLDGVAEETQYF.

This chain joins TRBV10-1 and TRBJ2-7; 11 positions match TRBD2. Germline V gene sequence: CDR1 WNHNN, CDR2 SYGVQD (reference sequence). The V gene end was trimmed by 6 bases and the J gene end by 3 bases; junction bases not matched to a gene: 7. The CDR3 is made up of 15 amino acids. The DNA for the CDR3 is TGCGCCAGCAGCCCGGGACTAGCGGTAAACTACGAGCAGTACTTC. Its translation is CASSPGLAVNYEQYF.

The rearrangement links TRBV19 to TRBJ2-4; D uncertain. The V end lost 4 bases, the J end lost 1 base, and 8 bases lay between the germline ends. Germline CDR1 and CDR2: LNHDA and SQIVND (reference sequence). This CDR3 comprises 14 residues. The CDR3 DNA follows: TGTGCCAGTAGTAGGGGTGGGGCCAAAAACATTCAGTACTTC. It is translated as CASSRGGAKNIQYF.

The chain has TRBV6-1 and TRBJ2-5; 7 bases are shared with TRBD1. CDR1 is MNHNS and CDR2 is SASEGT in the germline V gene. J lost 2 bases, V lost 2 bases, and 5 bases had no gene match. The CDR3 is made up of 15 amino acids. This chain's CDR3 is CASSEWGQPQETQYF. CDR3 nucleotides: TGTGCCAGCAGTGAATGGGGACAGCCTCAAGAGACCCAGTACTTC.

This rearrangement joins TRBV14 to TRBJ2-1, with D possibly being TRBD2 (5 bases). V lost 1 base, J lost 0 bases, and 10 bases lay in between. The germline V gene has CDR1 SGHDN and CDR2 FVKESK. This CDR3 comprises 16 residues. The CDR3 DNA is TGTGCCAGCAGCCAAGTCGGCGGGTTCTCCTACAATGAGCAGTTCTTC. It yields the protein CASSQVGGFSYNEQFF.

The rearrangement joins TRBV19 to TRBJ2-7; D gene uncertain. This CDR3 has 16 residues. V shed 3 bases and J shed 4 bases, with 19 bases lying between them. CDR1 is LNHDA, CDR2 SQIVND, per germline (reference sequence). The CDR3 region is CASSIESRGGSYEQYF. CDR3 in DNA: TGTGCCAGTAGTATCGAATCCCGCGGCGGTTCATACGAGCAGTACTTC. Together with reference TRBV19 and TRBJ2-7, the CDR3 gives the full variable domain: DGGITQSPKYLFRKEGQNVTLSCEQNLNHDAMYWYRQDPGQGLRLIYYSQIVNDFQKGDIAEGYSVSREKKESFPLTVTSAQKNPTAFYLCASSIESRGGSYEQYFGPGTRLTVT.

This clone has a handful of counts. CDR3 nucleotide sequence: TGTGCCAGCAGCTGGGGTGGGAACACTGAAGCTTTCTTT. Residues: CASSWGGNTEAFF. The rearrangement uses TRBV5-6 and TRBJ1-1; unclear D gene. The CDR3 has 13 amino acids. Per the germline V gene, CDR1 is SGHDT and CDR2 is YYEEEE. V lost 3 bases and J 1 base, leaving 7 bases between the germline ends.

The V and J genes are TRBV18 and TRBJ2-1; TRBD2 might be the D (5 bases). CDR3 length: 11 residues. Germline V lookup: CDR1 KGHSH, CDR2 LQKENI. V was trimmed by 5 bases and J by 6 bases, leaving 5 bases between them. This chain's CDR3 is CASSTSNEQFF. The CDR3 DNA reads TGTGCCAGCTCAACTAGCAATGAGCAGTTCTTC.

On this clone: The sample carries other DNA sequences with the same CDR3. CDR3: CASSPGTGTYEQYF. As DNA, the CDR3 is TGTGCCAGCTCACCCGGGACAGGGACGTACGAGCAGTACTTC. The rearrangement uses TRBV18 and TRBJ2-7, with TRBD1 matching 9 bases. The CDR3 consists of 14 residues. Per germline, CDR1 KGHSH and CDR2 LQKENI. Trimming took 3 bases from V and 4 from J; bases not matched to a gene: 4.

The chain joins TRBV6-1 to TRBJ1-1, with D possibly TRBD1 on 5 matching bases. From germline, CDR1 is MNHNS and CDR2 SASEGT. This CDR3 is built from 13 residues. V was trimmed by 7 bases and J by 4 bases, leaving 13 bases between them. The CDR3 reads CASKPGGSTEAFF. CDR3 DNA sequence: TGTGCCAGCAAACCCGGGGGGAGCACTGAAGCTTTCTTT.

This rearrangement joins TRBV5-1 to TRBJ2-6; 8 bases are a match to TRBD1. The CDR3 is made up of 17 amino acids. The germline CDR1 and CDR2 sequences are SGHRS and YFSETQ. The ends lost 4 bases at V and 3 bases at J; junction bases unmatched: 9. The CDR3: CASSLLGQGGGANVLTF. CDR3 in DNA: TGCGCCAGCAGCCTCCTCGGACAGGGAGGTGGGGCCAACGTCCTGACTTTC.

V gene TRBV2 combines with J gene TRBJ2-1; 7 nucleotides align to TRBD1. Germline trimming cut 7 bases from V and 13 bases from J; bases unmatched to any gene: 13. Per germline, CDR1 SNHLY and CDR2 FYNNEI. This CDR3 has 13 amino acids. This CDR3 is CASTLLDRAAQFF. The CDR3 DNA follows: TGTGCCAGCACCTTACTAGACAGGGCGGCCCAGTTCTTC.

This chain connects TRBV4-3 to TRBJ1-2; 7 bases are shared with TRBD1. CDR3 size: 15 residues. J lost 4 bases, V lost 0 bases, and 5 bases had no gene match. Per germline, CDR1 LGHNA and CDR2 YSLEER. The CDR3, as DNA: TGCGCCAGCAGCCAAGAGTTCGGACAGGTCTATGGCTACACCTTC. The encoded protein is CASSQEFGQVYGYTF.

This rearrangement joins TRBV5-1 to TRBJ2-2; D is unresolved. The CDR3 runs 13 residues. With 0 bases removed from V and 6 bases from J, the gap between germline ends came to 6 bases. Germline V gives CDR1 SGHRS, CDR2 YFSETQ. This CDR3 is CASSLGPSGELFF. CDR3 nucleotide sequence: TGCGCCAGCAGCTTGGGACCTTCCGGGGAGCTGTTTTTT. Full variable domain (outside the CDR3, taken from reference TRBV5-1 and TRBJ2-2): KAGVTQTPRYLIKTRGQQVTLSCSPISGHRSVSWYQQTPGQGLQFLFEYFSETQRNKGNFPGRFSGRQFSNSRSEMNVSTLELGDSALYLCASSLGPSGELFFGEGSRLTVL.